These 22 T cell receptor beta chains originate from one sample sequenced in a study of T-cell reconstitution after alpha-beta-depleted transplantation in children (dated by TCRdb to between 2015 and 2016). The treatment or condition label for this specimen denotes: allogeneic hematopoietic cell transplantation with graft depleted of TCRalphabeta T cells and CD19 B cells. The method was PCR. Sequencing was carried out with an Illumina HiSeq 2500. TCR libraries were prepared with molecular barcoding, using unique molecular identifiers to normalize TCRbeta repertoire quantification. The public reads were quality trimmed at Q25 with fastp and then assembled into clones with MiXCR by TCRdb, keeping productive beta chains. CDR3 protein duplicates are merged, each entry listing the most common genes and DNA. The sample records around 960,000 distinct CDR3 sequences, about 29% of which are singletons. The top ten hold approximately 30% of the sample.

The sample consisted of PBMCs, mostly from graft donor cells, taken 360 days after TCRalphabeta/CD19-depleted stem cell transplant. The receptors derive from a boy under three years old who had a stem cell transplant for SCID, so the T cells may come from the graft donor.

This chain links TRBV20-1 with TRBJ2-1; 8 positions match TRBD1. J lost 9 bases, V lost 7 bases, and 8 bases had no gene match. This CDR3 comprises 12 residues. Germline V gene lookup returns CDR1 DFQATT and CDR2 SNEGSKA (reference sequence). The CDR3 DNA follows: TGCAGTGGGGGCAGGGGGCTAGGTGAGCAGTTCTTC. It codes for CSGGRGLGEQFF.

This clonotype appeared a few times. The rearrangement joins TRBV5-1 to TRBJ2-5, with TRBD2 identical over 10 bases. CDR3 length equals 16 residues. CDR1 is SGHRS and CDR2 is YFSETQ in the germline V gene. V trimming: 4 bases; J trimming: 2 bases; junction bases outside the gene matches: 8. The CDR3 DNA sequence: TGCGCCAGCAGCACCATAGCGGGGGGCCCGCAAGAGACCCAGTACTTC. Translated: CASSTIAGGPQETQYF.

This clonotype was seen more than once but under ten times. The chain is built from TRBV20-1 and TRBJ1-5, with TRBD1 as a possible D gene (5 bases). In germline, CDR1 is DFQATT, CDR2 SNEGSKA (reference sequence). V dropped 1 base and J dropped 4 bases, with 11 bases sitting between them. The CDR3 is 14 amino acids. Written as DNA, the CDR3 is TGCAGTGCTAGAGTCGGGCGGGGGAATCAGCCCCAGCATTTT. This sequence encodes CSARVGRGNQPQHF.

The rearrangement links TRBV12-3 or TRBV12-4 to TRBJ2-1, with 7 positions matching TRBD1. This CDR3 comprises 16 residues. The V segment lost 5 bases and the J segment 3 bases; nucleotides outside the gene matches: 10. The CDR3 here is CASSERGLGIYNEQFF. CDR3 in DNA: TGTGCCAGCAGTGAGAGGGGGCTGGGAATCTACAATGAGCAGTTCTTC.

This clonotype has a handful of counts. The rearrangement uses TRBV27 and TRBJ1-1; no firm D call. This CDR3 comprises 15 residues. CDR1 is MNHEY, CDR2 SMNVEV, per germline (reference sequence). V lost 5 bases and J 0 bases, leaving 13 bases between the germline ends. The CDR3 protein is CASSPTIVMNTEAFF. DNA for the CDR3: TGTGCCAGCAGTCCCACCATCGTTATGAACACTGAAGCTTTCTTT.

This clonotype has just a few counts. The gene calls are TRBV27 and TRBJ2-7; D remains unclear. Germline CDR1 is MNHEY and CDR2 is SMNVEV (reference sequence). The V and J ends lost 2 bases and 5 bases respectively, with 10 bases between them. CDR3 size: 13 residues. The CDR3 DNA is TGTGCCAGCAGTTTAGTCTCGGGTAACGAGCAGTACTTC. Its protein is CASSLVSGNEQYF.

The chain combines TRBV29-1 with TRBJ1-5; a possible D gene is TRBD1 (6 bases). The germline gives CDR1 SQVTM, CDR2 ANQGSEA. CDR3 length: 18 residues. V was cut by 3 bases and J by 2 bases, with 23 bases left in between. CDR3 in amino acids: CSVDPRPKQGGGNQPQHF. CDR3 bases: TGCAGCGTTGACCCCAGGCCGAAACAGGGAGGAGGCAATCAGCCCCAGCATTTT.

This clonotype turned up a few times. This rearrangement joins TRBV28 to TRBJ2-1; D might be TRBD2 (5 bases). This CDR3 has 15 residues. Germline V gene sequence: CDR1 MDHEN, CDR2 SYDVKM. V gave up 3 bases and J gave up 2 bases, with 11 bases separating them. The CDR3 coding sequence is TGTGCCAGCAGTTTTGTCGAGGGCCCCTACAATGAGCAGTTCTTC. This gives the protein CASSFVEGPYNEQFF.

This clonotype was picked up a small number of times. This chain joins TRBV18 and TRBJ2-2, with D perhaps TRBD2 (5 bases). Germline V lookup: CDR1 KGHSH, CDR2 LQKENI. Trimming pared 2 bases from V and 3 bases from J, leaving 10 bases between. The CDR3 sequence is 15 residues long. CDR3 sequence reads: CASSPLGDYTGELFF. In DNA, the CDR3 is TGTGCCAGCTCACCATTGGGAGACTACACCGGGGAGCTGTTTTTT.

This chain uses TRBV29-1 with TRBJ1-2, with D possibly matching TRBD1 (6 bases). Trimming stripped 4 bases from V and 4 bases from J, with 16 bases between. From germline, CDR1 is SQVTM and CDR2 ANQGSEA. The CDR3 spans 14 residues. The CDR3 loop reads CSVGPRQAGYGYTF. The DNA for the CDR3 is TGCAGCGTTGGCCCTCGACAGGCGGGCTATGGCTACACCTTC. The full variable domain, rest sourced from reference TRBV29-1 and TRBJ1-2, is SAVISQKPSRDICQRGTSLTIQCQVDSQVTMMFWYRQQPGQSLTLIATANQGSEATYESGFVIDKFPISRPNLTFSTLTVSNMSPEDSSIYLCSVGPRQAGYGYTFGSGTRLTVV.

For the CDR3, the DNA is TGCAGTGCTAGAGATCTGTTAGCGGGGGGTCCTGCTTCCTACGAGCAGTACTTC. It specifies CSARDLLAGGPASYEQYF. This chain links TRBV20-1 with TRBJ2-7, with 10 bases aligning to TRBD2. Germline V gives CDR1 DFQATT, CDR2 SNEGSKA (reference sequence). The CDR3 is 18 residues long. V shed 0 bases, J shed 1 base, and the junction held 12 bases outside the gene matches.

This clonotype occurred a few times. The chain couples TRBV20-1 to TRBJ2-1; TRBD2 agrees at 14 bases. The CDR3 is 16 residues long. Trimming took 6 bases from V and 4 from J; bases not matched to a gene: 8. Germline V gives CDR1 DFQATT, CDR2 SNEGSKA (reference sequence). The CDR3 sequence: CSAQGLAGAEYNEQFF. The CDR3 DNA reads as TGCAGTGCACAGGGACTAGCGGGGGCCGAGTACAATGAGCAGTTCTTC.

As DNA, the CDR3 is TGTGCCAGCAGCTCCCTCGTGGGTCGGACAGGGGGCCGGAGCTACACCTTC. Translated: CASSSLVGRTGGRSYTF. The rearrangement uses TRBV11-2 and TRBJ1-2; 11 nucleotides agree with TRBD1. The J segment lost 9 bases and the V segment lost 4 bases, leaving 16 bases of the junction unmatched. The CDR3 length is 17 residues. The germline V gene has CDR1 SGHAT and CDR2 FQNNGV.

This clonotype was recorded a few times. This chain connects TRBV5-1 to TRBJ2-3, with 9 positions matching TRBD2. CDR3 length: 16 residues. The V segment lost 0 bases and the J segment 2 bases; nucleotides outside the gene matches: 4. Germline V gene sequence: CDR1 SGHRS, CDR2 YFSETQ. The DNA of the CDR3 is TGCGCCAGCAGCTTGGGACTAGCGGCCAACACAGATACGCAGTATTTT. Translating it yields CASSLGLAANTDTQYF.

This clonotype has at least ten counts. V is TRBV5-6 and J is TRBJ2-1; TRBD1 matches 10 bases. The germline CDR1 and CDR2 sequences are SGHDT and YYEEEE. V gave up 4 bases and J gave up 2 bases; unmatched junction bases: 3. The CDR3 is 15 residues long. The DNA of the CDR3 is TGTGCCAGCAGCCCTGACAGGGGGCCCTACAATGAGCAGTTCTTC. The encoded protein is CASSPDRGPYNEQFF.

This clonotype was detected only a few times. J is TRBJ2-5 and V is TRBV15; D is unclear. Trimming removed 0 bases from V and 0 bases from J, with 8 bases in between. This CDR3 has 15 residues. Germline V CDR1 and CDR2: LNHNV, YYDKDF (reference sequence). CDR3 amino acids: CATSRDIGYQETQYF. The CDR3, as DNA: TGTGCCACCAGCAGAGATATCGGGTACCAAGAGACCCAGTACTTC.

This chain joins TRBV11-2 and TRBJ1-1, with D hard to call. This CDR3 spans 12 amino acids. The germline CDR1 and CDR2 sequences are SGHAT and FQNNGV. Trimming shortened V by 5 bases and J by 10 bases, and 14 bases separated the two germline ends. The CDR3 DNA reads TGTGCCAGCAGCCCTGTCCGGCGGGGAGCTTTCTTT. As protein: CASSPVRRGAFF.

CDR3 in amino acids: CASSLGVAGRPQETQYF. The CDR3 region has the DNA TGTGCCAGCAGCTTAGGGGTAGCGGGGAGACCCCAAGAGACCCAGTACTTC. The chain has TRBV11-2 and TRBJ2-5, with 8 bases identical to TRBD2. Germline V gene sequence: CDR1 SGHAT, CDR2 FQNNGV. V was clipped by 1 base and J by 1 base; unmatched bases: 8. The CDR3 loop spans 17 amino acids. The variable domain in full, with the rest retrieved from reference TRBV11-2 and TRBJ2-5, is EAGVAQSPRYKIIEKRQSVAFWCNPISGHATLYWYQQILGQGPKLLIQFQNNGVVDDSQLPKDRFSAERLKGVDSTLKIQPAKLEDSAVYLCASSLGVAGRPQETQYFGPGTRLLVL.

This clonotype was recorded once. The V and J genes are TRBV20-1 and TRBJ2-1, with 15 bases matching TRBD2. V shed 5 bases and J 8 bases; nucleotides not matched to a gene: 7. Germline V lookup: CDR1 DFQATT, CDR2 SNEGSKA (reference sequence). The CDR3 is 15 amino acids. The CDR3 DNA follows: TGCAGTGCTCCTCTAGGACTAGCGGGGGGGCATGAGCAGTTCTTC. The encoded protein is CSAPLGLAGGHEQFF.

This clonotype was seen only a few times. The rearrangement links TRBV20-1 to TRBJ2-1, with TRBD1 matching over 7 bases. The ends lost 3 bases at V and 4 bases at J; junction bases unmatched: 9. The germline V gene has CDR1 DFQATT and CDR2 SNEGSKA (reference sequence). This CDR3 spans 15 amino acids. The CDR3 sequence: CSASSPGRGYNEQFF. The DNA for the CDR3 is TGCAGTGCTAGTTCTCCGGGCAGGGGGTACAATGAGCAGTTCTTC.

The rearrangement links TRBV7-8 to TRBJ2-7; D remains ambiguous. CDR3 length: 15 amino acids. Germline V lookup: CDR1 SGHVS, CDR2 FQNEAQ. Trimming shortened V by 0 bases and J by 0 bases, and 9 bases separated the two germline ends. The CDR3 protein is CASSLAARSSYEQYF. CDR3 bases: TGTGCCAGCAGCTTAGCGGCTAGGAGCTCCTACGAGCAGTACTTC.

The chain joins TRBV6-5 to TRBJ2-3; 9 bases line up with TRBD2. The CDR3 runs to 15 residues. Losses at the gene ends were 0 bases for V and 6 bases for J; bases not matched to a gene: 4. The germline V gene has CDR1 MNHEY and CDR2 SVGAGI. CDR3 sequence: CASSYSGLAGDTQYF. The CDR3 nucleotides read TGTGCCAGCAGTTACTCGGGCCTAGCGGGGGATACGCAGTATTTT.